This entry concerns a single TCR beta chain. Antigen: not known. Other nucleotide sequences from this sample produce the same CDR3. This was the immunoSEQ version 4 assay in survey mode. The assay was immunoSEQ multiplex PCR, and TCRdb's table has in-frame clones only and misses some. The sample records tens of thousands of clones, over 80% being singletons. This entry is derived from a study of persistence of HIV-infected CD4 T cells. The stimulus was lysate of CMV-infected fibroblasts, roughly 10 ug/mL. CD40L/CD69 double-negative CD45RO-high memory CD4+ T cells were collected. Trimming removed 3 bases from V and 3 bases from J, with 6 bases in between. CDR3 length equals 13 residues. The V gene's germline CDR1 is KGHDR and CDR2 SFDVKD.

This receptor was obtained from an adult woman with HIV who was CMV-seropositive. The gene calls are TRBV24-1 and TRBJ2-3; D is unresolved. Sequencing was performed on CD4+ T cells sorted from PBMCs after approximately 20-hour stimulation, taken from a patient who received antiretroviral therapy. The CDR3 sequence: CATSDLYTDTQYF. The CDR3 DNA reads TGTGCCACCAGTGATCTCTATACAGATACGCAGTATTTT.